This is a list of T cell receptor beta chains from one sample in a study of cytomegalovirus exposure and HLA in healthy donors. Clones were sequenced by immunoSEQ multiplex PCR, and TCRdb holds only the in-frame ones, with some missing. The sample holds tens of thousands of clones, roughly 80% seen once. The sequencing input was PBMCs. The receptor source for this set is a man aged 55 to 69 in good health and CMV-seropositive. Each CDR3 is given with its conserved first and last residue. Fields, in order: D gene, clone size, V gene, J gene, CDR3 protein, CDR3 DNA. D genes are given only for firm matches. The size field is filled for only some rows; it gives once, few, many or a size class.

d_call: -; clone_size: -; v_call: TRBV11-3; j_call: TRBJ2-2; cdr3_aa: CASSFSESNTGELFF; cdr3_nt: TGTGCCAGCAGCTTTAGTGAATCGAACACCGGGGAGCTGTTTTTT
d_call: -; clone_size: -; v_call: TRBV10-3; j_call: TRBJ2-7; cdr3_aa: CAISESTGEQYF; cdr3_nt: TGTGCCATCAGTGAGTCGACGGGCGAGCAGTACTTC
d_call: -; clone_size: -; v_call: TRBV4-2; j_call: TRBJ1-4; cdr3_aa: CASSQGQGINEKLFF; cdr3_nt: TGTGCCAGCAGCCAAGGGCAGGGGATTAATGAAAAACTGTTTTTT
d_call: -; clone_size: few; v_call: TRBV6-5; j_call: TRBJ1-3; cdr3_aa: CASSYSDIGNTIYF; cdr3_nt: TGTGCCAGCAGTTACTCGGACATTGGAAACACCATATATTTT
d_call: TRBD1; clone_size: -; v_call: TRBV11-3; j_call: TRBJ2-6; cdr3_aa: CASSRGTGRSGANVLTF; cdr3_nt: TGTGCCAGCAGCAGAGGGACAGGACGCTCTGGGGCCAACGTCCTGACTTTC
d_call: TRBD1; clone_size: -; v_call: TRBV13; j_call: TRBJ2-6; cdr3_aa: CASSSQGQGWSLSGANVLTF; cdr3_nt: TGTGCCAGCAGCTCGCAAGGACAGGGTTGGTCCCTGTCTGGGGCCAACGTCCTGACTTTC
d_call: TRBD2; clone_size: -; v_call: TRBV5-1; j_call: TRBJ2-2; cdr3_aa: CASSRVLAGRTGGGELFF; cdr3_nt: TGCGCCAGCAGCAGAGTTCTAGCGGGACGAACCGGGGGCGGGGAGCTGTTTTTT
d_call: TRBD2; clone_size: -; v_call: TRBV7-2; j_call: TRBJ2-3; cdr3_aa: CASSYGLAGSSGTQYF; cdr3_nt: TGTGCCAGCAGCTATGGACTAGCGGGATCGAGCGGTACGCAGTATTTT
d_call: -; clone_size: -; v_call: TRBV19; j_call: TRBJ1-1; cdr3_aa: CASKVGTSNTEAFF; cdr3_nt: TGTGCCAGTAAAGTGGGGACTTCTAACACTGAAGCTTTCTTT
d_call: -; clone_size: -; v_call: TRBV23-1; j_call: TRBJ2-7; cdr3_aa: CASSRGRSYEQYF; cdr3_nt: TGCGCCAGCAGTCGGGGCCGCTCCTACGAGCAGTACTTC
d_call: TRBD1; clone_size: -; v_call: TRBV7-2; j_call: TRBJ1-5; cdr3_aa: CASSARTGASNQPQHF; cdr3_nt: TGTGCCAGCAGCGCTCGGACAGGGGCTAGCAATCAGCCCCAGCATTTT
d_call: -; clone_size: -; v_call: TRBV10-1; j_call: TRBJ2-7; cdr3_aa: CAPKSGVGLVLYEQYF; cdr3_nt: TGCGCCCCCAAATCCGGGGTAGGACTCGTACTCTACGAGCAGTACTTC
d_call: -; clone_size: -; v_call: TRBV7-9; j_call: TRBJ2-7; cdr3_aa: CASSLQGRYEQYF; cdr3_nt: TGTGCCAGCAGCTTACAGGGGCGGTACGAGCAGTACTTC
d_call: -; clone_size: -; v_call: TRBV6-1; j_call: TRBJ1-5; cdr3_aa: CASSEGSRQYSNQPQHF; cdr3_nt: TGTGCCAGCAGTGAGGGGTCTCGACAGTATAGCAATCAGCCCCAGCATTTT
d_call: -; clone_size: once; v_call: TRBV2; j_call: TRBJ2-2; cdr3_aa: CASSEVLYIKNTGELFF; cdr3_nt: TGTGCCAGCAGTGAAGTTTTGTACATCAAGAACACCGGGGAGCTGTTTTTT
d_call: TRBD2; clone_size: -; v_call: TRBV5-1; j_call: TRBJ2-3; cdr3_aa: CASSPRGTSGTDTQYF; cdr3_nt: TGCGCCAGCAGCCCGAGGGGGACTAGCGGAACAGATACGCAGTATTTT
d_call: -; clone_size: -; v_call: TRBV19; j_call: TRBJ1-1; cdr3_aa: CASSLSTRTEAFF; cdr3_nt: TGTGCCAGTAGTCTTTCTACGCGCACTGAAGCTTTCTTT
d_call: TRBD2; clone_size: few; v_call: TRBV6-5; j_call: TRBJ2-7; cdr3_aa: CASSRERGVYEQYF; cdr3_nt: TGTGCCAGCAGCCGGGAGCGGGGGGTTTACGAGCAGTACTTC
d_call: -; clone_size: -; v_call: TRBV6-5; j_call: TRBJ2-5; cdr3_aa: CATLGGGGKTQYF; cdr3_nt: TGTGCCACCCTTGGGGGAGGGGGTAAGACCCAGTACTTC
d_call: TRBD1; clone_size: -; v_call: TRBV2; j_call: TRBJ1-2; cdr3_aa: CARTGRGGYTF; cdr3_nt: TGTGCCAGGACAGGGCGAGGTGGCTACACCTTC
d_call: -; clone_size: -; v_call: TRBV19; j_call: TRBJ2-7; cdr3_aa: CASSTRQGSSYEQYF; cdr3_nt: TGTGCCAGTAGTACCCGCCAGGGATCCTCCTACGAGCAGTACTTC
d_call: -; clone_size: -; v_call: TRBV11-3; j_call: TRBJ2-7; cdr3_aa: CASALGNQLSYEQYF; cdr3_nt: TGTGCCAGCGCCCTGGGCAACCAACTCTCCTACGAGCAGTACTTC
d_call: TRBD2; clone_size: -; v_call: TRBV5-6; j_call: TRBJ2-7; cdr3_aa: CASSLGGSSYEQYF; cdr3_nt: TGTGCCAGCAGCTTGGGCGGGAGCTCCTACGAGCAGTACTTC
d_call: -; clone_size: -; v_call: TRBV4-1; j_call: TRBJ2-5; cdr3_aa: CASSQVGAPLRETQYF; cdr3_nt: TGCGCCAGCAGCCAAGTAGGGGCCCCGCTTCGGGAGACCCAGTACTTC
d_call: -; clone_size: -; v_call: TRBV23-1; j_call: TRBJ1-2; cdr3_aa: CASSQDTFYGYPF; cdr3_nt: TGCGCCAGCAGTCAGGACACCTTTTATGGCTACCCCTTC
d_call: -; clone_size: few; v_call: TRBV4-1; j_call: TRBJ2-1; cdr3_aa: CASSLLVRGNSYNEQFF; cdr3_nt: TGCGCCAGCAGCCTTTTAGTCCGGGGGAACTCCTACAATGAGCAGTTCTTC
d_call: -; clone_size: -; v_call: TRBV27; j_call: TRBJ1-1; cdr3_aa: CASSLLGGSRTEAFF; cdr3_nt: TGTGCCAGCAGTTTATTAGGGGGATCGAGAACTGAAGCTTTCTTT
d_call: -; clone_size: -; v_call: TRBV6-5; j_call: TRBJ1-1; cdr3_aa: CASKDQLGNTEAFF; cdr3_nt: TGTGCCAGCAAAGATCAGTTGGGCAACACTGAAGCTTTCTTT
d_call: TRBD1; clone_size: -; v_call: TRBV6-6; j_call: TRBJ1-2; cdr3_aa: CASSQGEGGYTF; cdr3_nt: TGTGCCAGCAGTCAGGGGGAAGGTGGCTACACCTTC
d_call: -; clone_size: -; v_call: TRBV7-2; j_call: TRBJ2-5; cdr3_aa: CASSLAGGRGQETQYF; cdr3_nt: TGTGCCAGCAGCTTAGCGGGGGGCAGGGGGCAAGAGACCCAGTACTTC
d_call: TRBD2; clone_size: -; v_call: TRBV7-2; j_call: TRBJ2-1; cdr3_aa: CASSVSGRPASEQFF; cdr3_nt: TGTGCCAGCAGCGTTAGCGGGAGGCCGGCCAGCGAGCAGTTCTTC
d_call: TRBD1; clone_size: -; v_call: TRBV5-1; j_call: TRBJ2-1; cdr3_aa: CASSTPPNAGQGGYNEQFF; cdr3_nt: TGCGCCAGCAGCACTCCCCCGAACGCGGGACAGGGGGGGTACAATGAGCAGTTCTTC
d_call: TRBD1; clone_size: -; v_call: TRBV18; j_call: TRBJ1-5; cdr3_aa: CASSILPSGTGENQPQHF; cdr3_nt: TGTGCCAGCTCAATTTTACCCTCCGGGACAGGGGAGAATCAGCCCCAGCATTTT
d_call: TRBD1; clone_size: -; v_call: TRBV2; j_call: TRBJ1-2; cdr3_aa: CASSADRGQGGYTF; cdr3_nt: TGTGCCAGCAGTGCAGACAGGGGGCAGGGTGGCTACACCTTC
d_call: -; clone_size: -; v_call: TRBV4-1; j_call: TRBJ2-2; cdr3_aa: CASSQSELPNTGELFF; cdr3_nt: TGCGCCAGCAGCCAAAGTGAGTTGCCGAACACCGGGGAGCTGTTTTTT
d_call: TRBD1; clone_size: -; v_call: TRBV10-3; j_call: TRBJ2-7; cdr3_aa: CAISAGGGYEQYF; cdr3_nt: TGTGCCATCAGCGCAGGGGGTGGTTACGAGCAGTACTTC
d_call: -; clone_size: -; v_call: TRBV4-1; j_call: TRBJ2-7; cdr3_aa: CASSQDILGQGEQYF; cdr3_nt: TGCGCCAGCAGCCAAGATATCCTCGGGCAGGGGGAGCAGTACTTC
d_call: -; clone_size: -; v_call: TRBV19; j_call: TRBJ2-1; cdr3_aa: CASSISGSSYNEQFF; cdr3_nt: TGTGCCAGTAGTATTTCCGGTAGCTCCTACAATGAGCAGTTCTTC
d_call: -; clone_size: few; v_call: TRBV2; j_call: TRBJ2-2; cdr3_aa: CASKLTGELFF; cdr3_nt: TGTGCCAGCAAATTAACCGGGGAGCTGTTTTTT
d_call: TRBD2; clone_size: -; v_call: TRBV5-1; j_call: TRBJ2-1; cdr3_aa: CASSPLAGLSYNEQFF; cdr3_nt: TGCGCCAGCAGCCCCTTAGCGGGACTCTCCTACAATGAGCAGTTCTTC
d_call: -; clone_size: -; v_call: TRBV27; j_call: TRBJ1-5; cdr3_aa: CASSLQQGDQPQHF; cdr3_nt: TGTGCCAGCAGTTTGCAACAGGGCGACCAGCCCCAGCATTTT
d_call: -; clone_size: -; v_call: TRBV11-3; j_call: TRBJ2-2; cdr3_aa: CASSFSDLNTGELFF; cdr3_nt: TGTGCCAGCAGCTTCTCAGACTTGAACACCGGGGAGCTGTTTTTT
d_call: TRBD1; clone_size: -; v_call: TRBV19; j_call: TRBJ2-1; cdr3_aa: CASSRQGDNNEQFF; cdr3_nt: TGTGCCAGTAGTAGACAGGGGGATAACAATGAGCAGTTCTTC
d_call: TRBD2; clone_size: -; v_call: TRBV5-1; j_call: TRBJ2-7; cdr3_aa: CASSLDGGLAGGTYEQYF; cdr3_nt: TGCGCCAGCAGCTTGGACGGGGGACTAGCGGGAGGGACGTACGAGCAGTACTTC
d_call: -; clone_size: -; v_call: TRBV7-8; j_call: TRBJ2-3; cdr3_aa: CASSPRARATSTDTQYF; cdr3_nt: TGTGCCAGCAGCCCGCGGGCCCGAGCGACTAGCACAGATACGCAGTATTTT
d_call: TRBD1; clone_size: -; v_call: TRBV29-1; j_call: TRBJ2-7; cdr3_aa: CSVKDTGEPYEQYF; cdr3_nt: TGCAGCGTTAAGGACACAGGGGAACCCTACGAGCAGTACTTC
d_call: TRBD1; clone_size: -; v_call: TRBV5-1; j_call: TRBJ2-2; cdr3_aa: CASSEGAWNQDGELFF; cdr3_nt: TGCGCCAGCAGCGAGGGGGCTTGGAACCAAGACGGGGAGCTGTTTTTT
d_call: -; clone_size: -; v_call: TRBV7-8; j_call: TRBJ1-1; cdr3_aa: CASSDNRDTEAFF; cdr3_nt: TGTGCCAGCAGCGATAATCGGGACACTGAAGCTTTCTTT
d_call: -; clone_size: -; v_call: TRBV5-1; j_call: TRBJ2-7; cdr3_aa: CASSPFPRGTYEQYF; cdr3_nt: TGCGCCAGCAGCCCCTTCCCACGGGGTACGTACGAGCAGTACTTC
d_call: -; clone_size: -; v_call: TRBV2; j_call: TRBJ2-3; cdr3_aa: CASSSPVGASTDTQYF; cdr3_nt: TGTGCCAGCAGTTCCCCAGTCGGAGCTAGCACAGATACGCAGTATTTT
d_call: -; clone_size: -; v_call: TRBV6-1; j_call: TRBJ1-3; cdr3_aa: CASTGAKSSGNTIYF; cdr3_nt: TGTGCCAGCACTGGTGCGAAGTCCTCTGGAAACACCATATATTTT
d_call: -; clone_size: once; v_call: TRBV10-2; j_call: TRBJ2-5; cdr3_aa: CASSERTGRETQYF; cdr3_nt: TGCGCCAGCAGTGAGAGGACTGGACGGGAGACCCAGTACTTC
d_call: -; clone_size: -; v_call: TRBV6-6; j_call: TRBJ1-1; cdr3_aa: CASSYPGLYEAFF; cdr3_nt: TGTGCCAGCAGTTACCCGGGACTGTATGAAGCTTTCTTT
d_call: TRBD1; clone_size: few; v_call: TRBV2; j_call: TRBJ1-3; cdr3_aa: CASSGGQGLGNTIYF; cdr3_nt: TGTGCCAGCAGTGGGGGACAGGGGCTAGGAAACACCATATATTTT
d_call: -; clone_size: -; v_call: TRBV4-2; j_call: TRBJ1-5; cdr3_aa: CASSPSADSSQPQHF; cdr3_nt: TGTGCCAGCAGCCCCTCGGCCGACAGTTCTCAGCCCCAGCATTTT
d_call: -; clone_size: few; v_call: TRBV20-1; j_call: TRBJ1-2; cdr3_aa: CSASRAYGYTF; cdr3_nt: TGCAGTGCTAGCAGGGCCTATGGCTACACCTTC
d_call: TRBD2; clone_size: -; v_call: TRBV6-5; j_call: TRBJ2-3; cdr3_aa: CASTAGGSTDTQYF; cdr3_nt: TGTGCCAGCACTGCGGGGGGAAGCACAGATACGCAGTATTTT
d_call: TRBD1; clone_size: once; v_call: TRBV10-3; j_call: TRBJ1-6; cdr3_aa: CAISGTGADNSPLHF; cdr3_nt: TGTGCCATCAGCGGGACAGGGGCTGATAATTCACCCCTCCACTTT
d_call: -; clone_size: -; v_call: TRBV2; j_call: TRBJ2-7; cdr3_aa: CASSVSGQQSYEQYF; cdr3_nt: TGTGCCAGCAGTGTCAGTGGACAGCAGTCCTACGAGCAGTACTTC